This T cell receptor beta chain was identified in a study of cytomegalovirus exposure and HLA in healthy donors. Primers included in the PCR were 60 Vbeta and 13 Jbeta primers. Measured with immunoSEQ multiplex PCR; TCRdb has only the in-frame clones, and not every one. The sample lists some 150,000 clones, about 74% seen once, with around 4.5% in the top ten. With respect to this clone: Its target is not known.

Study observations and caveats: The later analysis indicated that the majority of CMV-associated TCR beta chains appeared HLA-restricted. In a later analysis, parvovirus B19, influenza, CMV and Epstein-Barr virus appeared linked to several top co-occurrence clusters. In a later analysis, TCR beta V- and J-gene trimming was associated with a missense DCLRE1C variant.

Trimming cost V 4 bases and J 3 bases, with 7 bases left between them. Germline V gene data show CDR1 as SGHTA and CDR2 as FQGNSA. The CDR3 sequence is 13 residues long. The sample taken for sequencing was PBMCs. The TCR comes from a man aged 18 to 29 in good health and CMV-seropositive. This chain links TRBV7-2 with TRBJ2-1; D is ambiguous. CDR3 sequence reads: CASSSRFYNEQFF. CDR3 nucleotides: TGTGCCAGCAGCTCGAGATTCTACAATGAGCAGTTCTTC.